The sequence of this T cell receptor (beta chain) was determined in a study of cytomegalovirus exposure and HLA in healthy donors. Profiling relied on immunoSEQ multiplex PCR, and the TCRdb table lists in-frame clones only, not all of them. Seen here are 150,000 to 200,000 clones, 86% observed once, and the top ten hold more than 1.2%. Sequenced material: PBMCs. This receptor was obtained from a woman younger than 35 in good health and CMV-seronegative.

CDR3 sequence (DNA): TGTGCCAGCCGGGTGAGAGGGGGCGATAATTCACCCCTCCACTTT. Its translation is CASRVRGGDNSPLHF. The V gene is TRBV2, the J gene TRBJ1-6; TRBD1 aligns across 7 bases. This CDR3 has 15 residues. Trimming removed 8 bases from V and 5 bases from J; junction bases left unmatched: 9. Germline CDR1 and CDR2: SNHLY and FYNNEI.